This T cell receptor beta chain was captured by sequencing in a study of monozygotic twins with inflammatory bowel disease. A note on this clonotype: The antigen is undetermined.

General study results and limits: Twin pairs that were concordant did not differ from discordant pairs in repertoire similarity, possibly from limited power. Healthy co-twins had higher TCRbeta inverse Simpson diversity than their IBD twins.

cDNA for each sample came from eight separate reactions. Amplification of TCRalpha and TCRbeta cDNA involved two nested PCRs that ran for roughly 15 and 9 cycles. TCRdb re-analyzed the 5' RACE reads; it lists each CDR3 protein once, without DNA. In total, the table holds about 160,000 distinct CDR3 sequences. This receptor was obtained from a human donor with ulcerative colitis or Crohn's disease, or a healthy co-twin of an affected twin (not recorded which). Sequencing input: blood.

The chain's CDR3 is CASSGQQNEKLFF. The genes are TRBV7-9 and TRBJ1-4; TCRdb's D call, TRBD1, is unchecked because there is no DNA. The germline V gene encodes CDR1 SEHNR and CDR2 FQNEAQ (reference sequence). The CDR3 is 13 amino acids.